The 25 T cell receptor beta chains reported below all come from one sample, sequenced in a study of blood T cell repertoires in COVID-19. The table came from immunoSEQ multiplex PCR; TCRdb's copy has only in-frame clones and leaves some out. Of about 140,000 clones listed, roughly 85% are singletons. What was sequenced was peripheral blood. These receptor sequences come from a man aged 55 to 69 with acute or convalescent COVID-19.

The chain recombines TRBV7-9 with TRBJ1-5, with D possibly matching TRBD1 (5 bases). The V end was cut by 5 bases, the J end by 2 bases, with 10 bases between. Germline CDR1 is SEHNR and CDR2 is FQNEAQ (reference sequence). This CDR3 is 14 amino acids long. Here the CDR3 DNA reads TGTGCCAGCAGCCTAACGGGGGGCAATCAGCCCCAGCATTTT. Translating gives CASSLTGGNQPQHF.

V gene TRBV15 combines with J gene TRBJ2-3; D gene uncertain. The CDR3 runs to 13 residues. Trimming stripped 5 bases from V and 3 bases from J, with 9 bases between. Looked up from germline, CDR1 is LNHNV and CDR2 is YYDKDF (reference sequence). The CDR3 nucleotides are TGTGCCACCAGCCGCGGAGATACAGATACGCAGTATTTT. Translating it yields CATSRGDTDTQYF.

This chain connects TRBV6-2 or TRBV6-3 to TRBJ2-1; TRBD2 agrees at 14 bases. The CDR3 loop spans 17 amino acids. With 5 bases clipped from V and 1 base from J, the junction kept 4 bases outside the gene matches. Germline values: CDR1 MNHEY, CDR2 SVGEGT. The CDR3 loop reads CASSPGLAGESYNEQFF. CDR3 in DNA: TGTGCCAGCAGTCCGGGACTAGCGGGAGAATCCTACAATGAGCAGTTCTTC.

This clone was counted a single time. The V call is TRBV5-1, the J call TRBJ1-5; weak D call: TRBD1 (6 bases). Germline-derived CDR1 and CDR2 are SGHRS and YFSETQ. V was shortened by 1 base and J by 6 bases, with 11 bases between the two germline ends. CDR3 length: 14 amino acids. The CDR3 here is CASSLLEGGQPQHF. The CDR3 DNA follows: TGCGCCAGCAGCTTGTTGGAAGGGGGTCAGCCCCAGCATTTT.

Here the CDR3 reads CASGSSTNHEQYF. CDR3 in DNA: TGTGCCAGCGGTTCGAGCACGAACCACGAGCAGTACTTC. The chain uses TRBV5-6 and TRBJ2-7; D is undetermined. There are 13 residues in the CDR3. Trimming removed 7 bases at V and 5 bases at J, with 16 bases between. Germline lookup yields CDR1 SGHDT and CDR2 YYEEEE.

This clone appeared a few times. The chain couples TRBV7-9 to TRBJ2-7; D unclear. Per germline, CDR1 SEHNR and CDR2 FQNEAQ (reference sequence). Trimming took off 5 bases at V and 5 bases at J, with 16 bases between the two ends. CDR3 length equals 14 residues. Written as DNA, the CDR3 is TGTGCCAGCAGCCCTACTTTCTCCCGGGACGAGCAGTACTTC. Translated: CASSPTFSRDEQYF.

The rearrangement links TRBV30 to TRBJ1-1, with TRBD1 matching 8 bases. CDR1 GTSNPN and CDR2 SVGIG come from the germline V gene (reference sequence). This CDR3 contains 13 residues. The ends lost 2 bases at V and 3 bases at J; junction bases unmatched: 2. The CDR3 bases are TGTGCCTGGAGTTCGACAGGGGACACTGAAGCTTTCTTT. Amino acids: CAWSSTGDTEAFF.

The rearrangement links TRBV5-1 to TRBJ1-1; D is uncertain. V was shortened by 1 base and J by 0 bases, with 13 bases between the two germline ends. The length of the CDR3 is 16 residues. Looked up from germline, CDR1 is SGHRS and CDR2 is YFSETQ. The CDR3: CASSLRPSGMNTEAFF. The CDR3 bases are TGCGCCAGCAGCTTGCGTCCCTCGGGAATGAACACTGAAGCTTTCTTT.

This chain joins TRBV30 and TRBJ1-2; a weak D match, TRBD1 (6 bases). The CDR3 has 16 amino acids. V lost 4 bases and J lost 2, with 20 bases in between. CDR1 is GTSNPN and CDR2 is SVGIG in the germline V gene (reference sequence). The CDR3 coding sequence is TGTGCCTGGATCGGGAATGGGACACCTCAGAACTATGGCTACACCTTC. Its translation: CAWIGNGTPQNYGYTF.

The chain recombines TRBV27 with TRBJ1-5; 7 nucleotides line up with TRBD1. Per the germline V gene, CDR1 is MNHEY and CDR2 is SMNVEV (reference sequence). V was pared by 3 bases and J by 6 bases, with 11 bases of the junction left unmatched. This CDR3 has 16 amino acids. The CDR3 reads CASSFVGQGVRQPQHF. The DNA for the CDR3 is TGTGCCAGCAGTTTCGTTGGGCAGGGGGTTCGTCAGCCCCAGCATTTT.

The CDR3 nucleotides are TGTGCCAGCGCATCCGGGACAGGGCAGTACGAGCAGTACTTC. This encodes CASASGTGQYEQYF. This rearrangement joins TRBV7-2 to TRBJ2-7; 9 positions match TRBD1. The germline V gene has CDR1 SGHTA and CDR2 FQGNSA. The CDR3 is 14 residues long. Germline trimming cut 8 bases from V and 4 bases from J; bases unmatched to any gene: 9.

Only one count was recorded for this clone. The chain uses TRBV28 and TRBJ1-5; tentative D call: TRBD1 (5 bases). CDR1 and CDR2 (germline): MDHEN, SYDVKM. Trimming shortened V by 5 bases and J by 7 bases, and 15 bases separated the two germline ends. CDR3 length: 14 residues. The CDR3 coding sequence is TGTGCCAGCAGTCCTGGAGGGGTGCGGCAGCCCCAGCATTTT. This translates into CASSPGGVRQPQHF.

This rearrangement joins TRBV5-1 to TRBJ2-3; the match to TRBD1 covers 8 bases. Per germline, CDR1 SGHRS and CDR2 YFSETQ. Losses at the gene ends were 6 bases for V and 8 bases for J; bases not matched to a gene: 8. The CDR3 has 13 residues. The CDR3 loop is CASTRTGQGTQYF. The CDR3 DNA is TGCGCCAGCACCCGGACAGGGCAAGGTACGCAGTATTTT.

The genes are TRBV7-9 and TRBJ1-2; no firm D call. Between the trimmed V and J ends, which lost 1 base and 7 bases, there was a span of 10 bases. This CDR3 comprises 13 residues. CDR1 SEHNR and CDR2 FQNEAQ come from the germline V gene (reference sequence). The CDR3 nucleotides are TGTGCCAGCAGCTTAGACGGGGTCGGTGGCTACACCTTC. Translation: CASSLDGVGGYTF.

The chain joins TRBV1 to TRBJ1-5; the table's D call, TRBD1, has no DNA check behind it. TRBV1 is tagged as a pseudogene. CDR3 length equals 16 residues. CDR3 sequence (DNA): TGCACCAGCAGCCAAGATCGCCAGGGGGACGGTCAGCCCCAGCATTTT. Amino acid sequence: CTSSQDRQGDGQPQHF.

The table lists this clone with a count of one. This sequence joins TRBV4-3 and TRBJ2-1, with 10 bases that match TRBD2. CDR3 size: 17 residues. J was trimmed by 4 bases and V by 0 bases; bases with no gene match: 6. The V gene's germline CDR1 is LGHNA and CDR2 YSLEER. CDR3 coding DNA: TGCGCCAGCAGCCAAGAAACTAGCGGGACGAAATACAATGAGCAGTTCTTC. It yields the protein CASSQETSGTKYNEQFF.

This rearrangement joins TRBV2 to TRBJ1-2; TRBD1 agrees at 9 bases. CDR3 size: 14 residues. Germline V gives CDR1 SNHLY, CDR2 FYNNEI. V lost 6 bases to trimming and J lost 8 bases; unmatched junction nucleotides: 10. CDR3 residues: CASSWGQGAVGYTF. CDR3 nucleotide sequence: TGTGCCAGCAGCTGGGGACAGGGAGCCGTAGGCTACACCTTC.

This chain connects TRBV29-1 to TRBJ2-7, with 7 bases lining up with TRBD1. The V segment lost 1 base and the J segment 3 bases; nucleotides outside the gene matches: 3. In germline, CDR1 is SQVTM, CDR2 ANQGSEA. The CDR3 has 13 amino acids. The CDR3 sequence is CSVEGDSFYEQYF. CDR3 coding DNA: TGCAGCGTTGAAGGGGACAGTTTCTACGAGCAGTACTTC.

The chain employs TRBV3-1 (or the pseudogene TRBV3-2) and TRBJ2-1, with D possibly TRBD1 on 6 matching bases. The CDR3 covers 16 residues. Trimming took off 0 bases at V and 2 bases at J, with 11 bases between the two ends. Germline-derived CDR1 and CDR2 are LGHDT and YNNKEL (reference sequence). In nucleotides, the CDR3 is TGTGCCAGCAGCCAAGAAGGGGGAGTTCCCTACAATGAGCAGTTCTTC. It codes for CASSQEGGVPYNEQFF.

The J gene is TRBJ1-1, the V gene TRBV7-2; no firm D call. This CDR3 contains 11 residues. The germline CDR1 and CDR2 sequences are SGHTA and FQGNSA. Trimming shortened V by 4 bases and J by 11 bases, and 11 bases separated the two germline ends. In DNA, the CDR3 is TGTGCCAGCAGCTCACCGGGATGGGCTTTCTTT. Protein sequence: CASSSPGWAFF.

This chain uses TRBV6-2 or TRBV6-3 with TRBJ2-5; perhaps TRBD1 as D (7 bases). V was clipped by 3 bases and J by 3 bases, with 17 bases between them. The CDR3 covers 16 residues. Germline V CDR1 and CDR2: MNHEY, SVGEGT. CDR3 in DNA: TGTGCCAGCAGTTATTCAGGGGGGCCGGGAGAAGAGACCCAGTACTTC. Protein: CASSYSGGPGEETQYF.

The V call is TRBV9, the J call TRBJ2-5; D is unclear. From germline, CDR1 is SGDLS and CDR2 YYNGEE. The ends were cut back, 1 base at V and 5 bases at J, with 9 bases in the middle. The CDR3 runs 13 residues. CDR3 loop: CASSVSEEETQYF. The CDR3 bases are TGTGCCAGCAGCGTAAGCGAGGAGGAGACCCAGTACTTC.

This chain joins TRBV9 and TRBJ1-2; TRBD1 might be the D (5 bases). Germline V gene lookup returns CDR1 SGDLS and CDR2 YYNGEE. V dropped 3 bases and J dropped 6 bases, with 12 bases sitting between them. The CDR3 runs 13 residues. CDR3 sequence: CASSGWGGNGYTF. In DNA form, the CDR3 reads TGTGCCAGCAGCGGCTGGGGGGGGAATGGCTACACCTTC.

The chain carries TRBV5-8 and TRBJ2-2; 11 nucleotides line up with TRBD2. The germline gives CDR1 SGHTS, CDR2 YDEGEE. With V trimmed by 4 bases and J by 0 bases, 2 bases remained unmatched. This CDR3 region has 16 residues. CDR3 in amino acids: CASSLGLAANTGELFF. In DNA, the CDR3 is TGTGCCAGCAGCCTGGGACTAGCGGCGAACACCGGGGAGCTGTTTTTT.

V is TRBV10-3 and J is TRBJ2-3, with 13 bases lining up with TRBD2. This CDR3 is built from 15 residues. V lost 10 bases to trimming and J lost 2 bases; unmatched junction nucleotides: 6. From germline, CDR1 is ENHRY and CDR2 SYGVKD. In DNA, the CDR3 is TGTGCCACGTTGACTAGCGGGAGGTCCACAGATACGCAGTATTTT. This gives the protein CATLTSGRSTDTQYF.